This T cell receptor beta chain was observed in a study of memory CD4+ T cells and cytomegalovirus serostatus. The sort gate was single viable CD3+CD4+CD8-CD45RO+ cells for memory CD4+ T cells. Total CD4+ T cells were enriched by CD4 positive selection. TCRdb's table, derived via immunoSEQ multiplex PCR, lists solely in-frame clones and lacks some. The sample comprises tens of thousands of clones, over 60% of which are singletons, and 1.1% to 1.5% rests with the top ten. The CDR3 totals 16 residues. V was trimmed by 1 base and J by 5 bases, leaving 17 bases between them. In germline, CDR1 is KGHSH, CDR2 LQKENI.

This sequence originates from an adult in good health and CMV-seropositive. The J gene is TRBJ1-1, the V gene TRBV18, with D perhaps TRBD1 (6 bases). Sequencing was performed on memory CD4+ T cells from blood. CDR3 in amino acids: CASSPRSGGRQTEAFF. CDR3 nucleotides: TGTGCCAGCTCACCACGATCCGGGGGGCGCCAGACTGAAGCTTTCTTT.